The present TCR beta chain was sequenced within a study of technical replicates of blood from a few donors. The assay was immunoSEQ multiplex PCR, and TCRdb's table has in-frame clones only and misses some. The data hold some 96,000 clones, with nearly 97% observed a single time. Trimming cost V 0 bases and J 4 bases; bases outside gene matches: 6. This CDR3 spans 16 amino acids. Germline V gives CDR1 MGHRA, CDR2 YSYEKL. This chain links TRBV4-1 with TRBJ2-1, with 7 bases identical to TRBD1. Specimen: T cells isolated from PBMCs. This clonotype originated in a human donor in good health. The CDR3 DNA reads TGCGCCAGCAGCCAAGATCCGGGACAGCCTTACAATGAGCAGTTCTTC. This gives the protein CASSQDPGQPYNEQFF.